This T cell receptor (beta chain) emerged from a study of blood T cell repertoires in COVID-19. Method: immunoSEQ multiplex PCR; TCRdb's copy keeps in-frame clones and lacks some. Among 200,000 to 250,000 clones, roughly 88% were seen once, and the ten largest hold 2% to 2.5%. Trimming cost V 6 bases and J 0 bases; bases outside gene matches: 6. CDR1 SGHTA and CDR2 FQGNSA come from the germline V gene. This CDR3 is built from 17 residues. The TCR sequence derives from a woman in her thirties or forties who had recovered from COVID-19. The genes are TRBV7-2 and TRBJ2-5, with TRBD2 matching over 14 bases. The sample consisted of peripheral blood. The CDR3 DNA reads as TGTGCCAGCAGACGACTAGCGGGGGGGCAGTACCAAGAGACCCAGTACTTC. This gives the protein CASRRLAGGQYQETQYF.